A single TCR beta chain is shown here with its context. Its antigen has not been determined. Per-base quality was not reported, and no clone a single base away is much larger than it. The data were taken from a study of blood T cell repertoires in COVID-19 (dated by TCRdb to the early 2020s). For the study in its entirety: Samples from collaborators originated in the United States, Italy and Spain and spanned both the acute and convalescent phases of COVID-19. The prospective study material was composed of cDNA or gDNA derived from T cells, B-cell-depleted T cells, or PBMCs. The dataset comprised deeply sampled blood TCRbeta repertoires from subjects exposed to, actively infected with, or recovered from COVID-19. The repertoires were released in a freely available public database meant as a resource for research on the immune response to SARS-CoV-2. The samples were drawn from two sources: the first 160 participants of the ongoing ImmuneRACE study, and some 1,300 subjects contributed by 6 global collaborators. Sample metadata almost always included a de-identified subject ID, COVID-19 status, age in years and sex. Where available, HLA class I and class II types were obtained from metadata supplied by the sample provider rather than from assay-based typing. On the study overall, not on this receptor specifically: Clinical and demographic metadata were provided uncurated, with the amount varying by source and participant.

Trimming takes 5 bases off V and 1 base off J; junction bases not matched to a gene: 4. The CDR3 numbers 14 residues from cysteine through phenylalanine. This entry keeps only the CDR3 DNA: 42 bases, framed from base 1. CDR1 and CDR2 were assigned from the germline V gene as SGHTA and FQGNSA. The collaborating institutions used their own protocols to collect whole blood in K2EDTA tubes. For TCRbeta analysis, collaborator samples were shipped as frozen whole blood, as isolated PBMCs, or as DNA extracted from either sample type. TCRbeta CDR3 regions were amplified from genomic DNA using the immunoSEQ Assay, a bias-controlled multiplex PCR. The published analysis was carried out like this. Within the assay, amplification of reference gene primers was used to estimate how many nucleated cells each sample contained. Sequence reads were collapsed and filtered to measure the absolute abundance of every unique TCRbeta CDR3 rearrangement. For each sample, productive Simpson clonality was calculated as the square root of Simpson's diversity index across productive rearrangements. TCRdb provides this immuneACCESS table in a form limited to in-frame rearrangements. Some clones are lacking; in checked studies, under half of them reflect an unresolved V gene, and why the rest are absent is not known. V and J calls and clone size come straight from that table; D and trimming were deduced from the DNA. This sample holds around 250,000 clones; 75% to 90% were observed only once. Jointly, the top ten make up 2.5% to 3% of the sample.

Sequenced: peripheral blood. The receptor's source is a woman under 40 with active or convalescent COVID-19. The sequence is built from TRBV7-2 and TRBJ1-1; 7 of the junction bases match TRBD1. The DNA sequence is as follows: TGTGCCAGCAGCCGGGGACAGTCGAACACTGAAGCTTTCTTT. Its translation reads: CASSRGQSNTEAFF.